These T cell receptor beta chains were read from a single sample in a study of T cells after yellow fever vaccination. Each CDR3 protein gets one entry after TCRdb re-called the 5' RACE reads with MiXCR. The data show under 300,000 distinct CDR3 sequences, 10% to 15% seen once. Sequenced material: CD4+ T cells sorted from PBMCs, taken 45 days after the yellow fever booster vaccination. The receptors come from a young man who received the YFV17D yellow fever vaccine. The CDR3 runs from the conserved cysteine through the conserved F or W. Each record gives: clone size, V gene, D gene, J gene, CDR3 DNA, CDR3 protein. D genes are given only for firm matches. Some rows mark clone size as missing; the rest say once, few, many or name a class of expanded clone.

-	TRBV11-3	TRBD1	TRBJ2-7	TGTGCCAGCAGCCTGACAGGGATCCACGAGCAGTACTTC	CASSLTGIHEQYF
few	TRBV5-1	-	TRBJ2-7	TGCGCCAGCAGCTTTGGCGGGACTGAACGATACGAGCAGTACTTC	CASSFGGTERYEQYF
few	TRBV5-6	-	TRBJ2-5	TGTGCCAGCAGCACTCGACTGGCACAAGAGACCCAGTACTTC	CASSTRLAQETQYF
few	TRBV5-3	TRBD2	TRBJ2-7	TGTGCCAGCAGCGTGGGGGGGAAAGGGGCGACGGCCGAGCAGTACTTC	CASSVGGKGATAEQYF
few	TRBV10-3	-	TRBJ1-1	TGTGCCATCAGTGGGCAGGTGAAGAACACTGAAGCTTTCTTT	CAISGQVKNTEAFF
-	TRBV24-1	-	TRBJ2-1	TGTGCCACCAGTGGTCACAGGCAGGGGCGTGAGCAGTTCTTC	CATSGHRQGREQFF
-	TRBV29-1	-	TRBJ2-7	TGCAGCGCCGGACGGGACCGGGGCGAGCAGTACTTC	CSAGRDRGEQYF
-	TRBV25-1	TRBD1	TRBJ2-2	TGTGCCAGCAGTAACCGACAGGGGAACACCGGGGAGCTGTTTTTT	CASSNRQGNTGELFF
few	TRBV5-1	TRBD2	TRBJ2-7	TGCGCCAGCAGCTTGGAGAGCGGGATGGGGGAGCAGTACTTC	CASSLESGMGEQYF
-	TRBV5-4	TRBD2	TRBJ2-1	TGTGCCAGCACCTACCAGACTAGCGGAGGGCATGAGCAGTTCTTC	CASTYQTSGGHEQFF
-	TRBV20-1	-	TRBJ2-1	TGCAGTGCTAGAGATGGACCTAGCCGAAATGAGCAGTTCTTC	CSARDGPSRNEQFF
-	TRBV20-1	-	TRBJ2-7	TGCAGTGCCTCCGGGACATACAATTCCTACGAGCAGTACTTC	CSASGTYNSYEQYF
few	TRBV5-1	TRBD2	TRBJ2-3	TGCGCCAGCAGCTTGGGAGGGACTAGCGGAAACACAGATACGCAGTATTTT	CASSLGGTSGNTDTQYF
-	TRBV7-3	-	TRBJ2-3	TGTGCCAGCAGCTATAAGAATACGCAGTATTTT	CASSYKNTQYF
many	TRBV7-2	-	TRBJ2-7	TGTGCCAGCAGCTTAGCGGGAGTTGGTGAGCAGTACTTC	CASSLAGVGEQYF
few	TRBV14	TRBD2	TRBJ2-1	TGTGCCAGCAGCAGAACTCTAGCGGGAGGTGAGCAGTTCTTC	CASSRTLAGGEQFF
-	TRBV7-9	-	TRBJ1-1	TGTGCCAGCAGCGCAGTGAACACTGAAGCTTTCTTT	CASSAVNTEAFF
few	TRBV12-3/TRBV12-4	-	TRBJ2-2	TGTGCCAGCAGTTTAGTGCGGGACTCGAACACCGGGGAGCTGTTTTTT	CASSLVRDSNTGELFF
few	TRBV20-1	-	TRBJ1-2	TGCAGTGCCTCTTGGGCCCGCTATGGCTACACCTTC	CSASWARYGYTF
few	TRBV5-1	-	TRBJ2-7	TGCGCCAGCAGCCACGACGGAACCCCGGCGTACGAGCAGTACTTC	CASSHDGTPAYEQYF
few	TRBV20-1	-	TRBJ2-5	TGCAGTGCCCCACCCCCGGACAGTTGGAGCGAGACCCAGTACTTC	CSAPPPDSWSETQYF
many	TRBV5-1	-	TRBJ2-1	TGCGCCAGCAGCTTTGGAGGGACAGTAAGTCCGGGTGAGCAGTTCTTC	CASSFGGTVSPGEQFF
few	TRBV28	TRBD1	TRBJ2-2	TGTGCCAGCAGAAAAAGCGGACAGGCCACCGGGGAGCTGTTTTTT	CASRKSGQATGELFF
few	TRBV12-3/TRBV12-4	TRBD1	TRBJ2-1	TGTGCCAGTGGGGGGACAGGGGGCGCCGGCAATGAGCAGTTCTTC	CASGGTGGAGNEQFF
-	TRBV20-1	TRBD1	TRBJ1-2	TGCAGTGACCCAGGGACAGACTATGGCTACACCTTC	CSDPGTDYGYTF
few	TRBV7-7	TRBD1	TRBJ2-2	TGTGCTAGCAGCGCGACGACAGGGGGTCGAACCGGGGAGCTGTTTTTT	CASSATTGGRTGELFF